Following are 22 T cell receptor beta chains from one sample sequenced in a study of cytomegalovirus exposure and HLA in healthy donors. The PCR ran on 60 Vbeta and 13 Jbeta primers. Only in-frame clones appear in the TCRdb table, and some are missing; sequencing was by immunoSEQ multiplex PCR. The table records about 120,000 clones, 65% to 85% of them present only once. Sequencing input: PBMCs. Receptor source: a man in his fifties or sixties in good health and CMV-seronegative.

This rearrangement joins TRBV9 to TRBJ2-2; D not resolved. CDR3 length: 15 residues. Germline V gene lookup returns CDR1 SGDLS and CDR2 YYNGEE. The germline V and J ends were trimmed by 4 bases and 3 bases, with 13 bases remaining between them. CDR3: CASSPRVSDTGELFF. CDR3 in DNA: TGTGCCAGCAGCCCCCGGGTTTCCGACACCGGGGAGCTGTTTTTT.

The rearrangement links TRBV25-1 to TRBJ1-2; no clear D. The CDR3 extends over 16 amino acids. The germline gives CDR1 MGHDK, CDR2 SYGVNS. Trimming took 1 base from V and 8 from J, leaving 20 bases between them. As DNA, the CDR3 is TGTGCCAGCAGTGAATCGGGAGGGCCAATGACTAGGGGCTACACCTTC. This encodes CASSESGGPMTRGYTF.

The chain recombines TRBV4-1 with TRBJ1-1; D ambiguous. V shed 3 bases and J shed 7 bases, with 15 bases lying between them. The CDR3 runs 14 residues. Germline lookup yields CDR1 MGHRA and CDR2 YSYEKL. The CDR3: CASSHLTQTSEAFF. The CDR3 DNA is TGCGCCAGCAGCCACCTAACACAGACAAGTGAAGCTTTCTTT.

The chain employs TRBV5-8 and TRBJ1-1; no clear D gene. Germline CDR1 is SGHTS and CDR2 is YDEGEE. V lost 1 base and J lost 11, with 12 bases in between. The CDR3 has 12 amino acids. CDR3 bases: TGTGCCAGCAGCTTGTGGTCCGGGAGGGCTTTCTTT. It yields the protein CASSLWSGRAFF.

This chain links TRBV12-5 with TRBJ1-2, with D maybe TRBD1 (6 bases). The V end was cut by 9 bases, the J end by 0 bases, with 11 bases between. From germline, CDR1 is LGHNT and CDR2 FRNRAP. The CDR3 is 13 residues long. The DNA of the CDR3 is TGTGCTAGCGCCCAGGGGCCTAACTATGGCTACACCTTC. Translating it yields CASAQGPNYGYTF.

This clone was seen a single time. Compared with germline, one end of the junction differs, possibly owing to a read error. The genes are TRBV7-9 and TRBJ1-4, with D possibly TRBD1 on 6 matching bases. The CDR3 spans 15 residues. The germline V gene encodes CDR1 SEHNR and CDR2 FQNEAQ (reference sequence). The CDR3 coding sequence is TGTTCCAGCAGCCCGACAGGATCAACTAATGAAAAACTGTTTTTT. Its protein product is CSSSPTGSTNEKLFF.

The chain uses TRBV7-3 and TRBJ2-2; TRBD2 agrees at 10 bases. Germline V gene data show CDR1 as SGHTA and CDR2 as FQGTGA. V trimming: 6 bases; J trimming: 5 bases; junction bases outside the gene matches: 9. The CDR3 runs to 16 residues. The CDR3: CASSRLAGVRTGELFF. The CDR3 nucleotides are TGTGCCAGCAGTCGGCTAGCGGGAGTAAGGACCGGGGAGCTGTTTTTT.

This clone was recorded a few times. The chain recombines TRBV7-2 with TRBJ2-7; 10 nucleotides match TRBD2. Looked up from germline, CDR1 is SGHTA and CDR2 is FQGNSA. V trimming: 4 bases; J trimming: 6 bases; junction bases outside the gene matches: 15. CDR3 length: 17 amino acids. The CDR3 DNA reads as TGTGCCAGCAGCTCGAAGGGGCTAGCGGGAGCGTATGCCGAGCAGTACTTC. Its protein is CASSSKGLAGAYAEQYF.

This chain uses TRBV7-9 with TRBJ1-1; no clear D gene. Germline V gene sequence: CDR1 SEHNR, CDR2 FQNEAQ (reference sequence). V lost 5 bases and J 6 bases, leaving 13 bases between the germline ends. The CDR3 contains 13 residues. The CDR3 DNA follows: TGTGCCAGCAGCCCGCCTAGGATCGCTGAAGCTTTCTTT. It encodes CASSPPRIAEAFF.

The chain joins TRBV28 to TRBJ2-5, with 8 bases fitting TRBD1. The germline V gene encodes CDR1 MDHEN and CDR2 SYDVKM. The CDR3 contains 16 residues. After removal of 5 bases from V and 5 bases from J, the junction contained 13 bases not matched to a gene. The CDR3 region has the DNA TGTGCCAGCAGTGCTCCATCCAGGGGGCTGCGGGAGACCCAGTACTTC. Translating it yields CASSAPSRGLRETQYF.

This clone was found a few times. The V call is TRBV7-8, the J call TRBJ2-3; 9 bases line up with TRBD2. This CDR3 has 15 amino acids. Germline CDR1 is SGHVS and CDR2 is FQNEAQ. The trim removed 5 bases at V and 3 bases at J, leaving 6 bases unmatched. CDR3 DNA: TGTGCCAGCAGCCCAAAGGGACTAGCAACAGATACGCAGTATTTT. This sequence encodes CASSPKGLATDTQYF.

The V call is TRBV13, the J call TRBJ2-7, with 7 bases fitting TRBD1. J lost 3 bases, V lost 5 bases, and 10 bases had no gene match. Germline assignment: CDR1 PRHDT and CDR2 FYEKMQ (reference sequence). CDR3 length equals 15 residues. CDR3 region: CASSRKGTDIYEQYF. CDR3 sequence (DNA): TGTGCCAGCAGCCGGAAGGGGACAGACATCTACGAGCAGTACTTC.

CDR3: CASSLQGLGYTF. The DNA of the CDR3 is TGTGCCAGCAGCTTACAGGGGCTTGGCTACACCTTC. This chain uses TRBV5-4 with TRBJ1-2, with TRBD1 identical over 7 bases. The CDR3 consists of 12 residues. Trimming removed 2 bases from V and 7 bases from J; junction bases left unmatched: 2. Germline values: CDR1 SGHNT, CDR2 YYREEE (reference sequence). The complete variable domain, with remaining parts taken from reference TRBV5-4 and TRBJ1-2, reads ETGVTQSPTHLIKTRGQQVTLRCSSQSGHNTVSWYQQALGQGPQFIFQYYREEENGRGNFPPRFSGLQFPNYSSELNVNALELDDSALYLCASSLQGLGYTFGSGTRLTVV.

The genes are TRBV11-2 and TRBJ2-2; tentatively, D is TRBD1 (6 bases). Germline CDR1 is SGHAT and CDR2 is FQNNGV. The CDR3 has 16 residues. V was trimmed by 2 bases and J by 0 bases, leaving 10 bases between them. CDR3 sequence: CASSLTGLANTGELFF. DNA for the CDR3: TGTGCCAGCAGCTTAACAGGGTTAGCGAACACCGGGGAGCTGTTTTTT.

This sequence joins TRBV5-1 and TRBJ2-7; D might be TRBD2 (5 bases). Trimming left V 4 bases short and J 6 bases short, with 8 bases between. This CDR3 has 11 amino acids. Germline V gene lookup returns CDR1 SGHRS and CDR2 YFSETQ. CDR3 residues: CASSQEAEQYF. As DNA, the CDR3 is TGCGCCAGCAGCCAGGAGGCCGAGCAGTACTTC.

This sequence joins TRBV6-5 and TRBJ2-7; 10 bases match TRBD1. The CDR3 runs 15 residues. Germline trimming cut 6 bases from V and 1 base from J; bases unmatched to any gene: 6. Germline CDR1 is MNHEY and CDR2 is SVGAGI. The chain's CDR3 is CASREGDRGSYEQYF. As DNA, the CDR3 is TGTGCCAGCAGAGAGGGGGACAGGGGTTCCTACGAGCAGTACTTC.

V and J are TRBV9 and TRBJ2-1, with TRBD1 matching over 9 bases. J was trimmed by 6 bases and V by 3 bases; bases with no gene match: 7. The CDR3 has 15 amino acids. Germline lookup yields CDR1 SGDLS and CDR2 YYNGEE. As DNA, the CDR3 is TGTGCCAGCAGCGAGATCGGACAGGGGTTCAATGAGCAGTTCTTC. This gives the protein CASSEIGQGFNEQFF.

The gene calls are TRBV5-1 and TRBJ1-6; 7 bases map to TRBD1. Trimming took 6 bases from V and 4 from J; bases not matched to a gene: 4. This CDR3 is built from 14 residues. In germline, CDR1 is SGHRS, CDR2 YFSETQ. The CDR3 DNA follows: TGCGCCAGCAATGGGGGACAGTATAATTCACCCCTCCACTTT. Encoded protein: CASNGGQYNSPLHF.

The V call is TRBV5-1, the J call TRBJ2-2, with D uncertain. Germline V gives CDR1 SGHRS, CDR2 YFSETQ. CDR3 length equals 13 residues. V dropped 0 bases and J dropped 6 bases, with 6 bases sitting between them. CDR3 residues: CASSLVTAGELFF. DNA of the CDR3: TGCGCCAGCAGCTTGGTAACGGCCGGGGAGCTGTTTTTT.

V and J are TRBV6-6 and TRBJ2-1; no firm D call. Per germline, CDR1 MNHNY and CDR2 SVGAGI (reference sequence). CDR3 size: 13 residues. Trimming pared 4 bases from V and 9 bases from J, leaving 13 bases between. CDR3 in amino acids: CASSSHPGGEQFF. Written as DNA, the CDR3 is TGTGCCAGCAGTTCCCACCCCGGCGGTGAGCAGTTCTTC.

V gene TRBV6-5 combines with J gene TRBJ2-7; tentative D call: TRBD2 (5 bases). Trimming stripped 9 bases from V and 1 base from J, with 13 bases between. The CDR3 extends over 13 amino acids. Germline lookup yields CDR1 MNHEY and CDR2 SVGAGI. The CDR3 reads CASLFAGSYEQYF. The CDR3 coding sequence is TGTGCCAGTCTGTTCGCGGGTTCCTACGAGCAGTACTTC.

Worth noting for this clone: Its ends do not fully match the called genes, so a read error is possible. The chain links TRBV6-5 to TRBJ1-2; 7 bases line up with TRBD1. Germline-derived CDR1 and CDR2 are MNHEY and SVGAGI. This CDR3 region has 16 residues. In DNA, the CDR3 is TGTGCCAGCAGTTCCCTCGACAGGGTTGCCTTCTATGGCTACCCCTTC. Translating it yields CASSSLDRVAFYGYPF.